This TCR beta chain was documented in a study of blood T cells in healthy people across ages. The CDR3 is made up of 14 amino acids. V was shortened by 4 bases and J by 0 bases, with 9 bases between the two germline ends. The germline V gene has CDR1 LGHDT and CDR2 YNNKEL (reference sequence). There are a few counts of this clonotype. Using a J-beta primer mix together with a sample-barcoded 5' primer, a second PCR was run for 7 to 11 cycles. A minimum of 2.5 million CDR3-containing paired-end reads was obtained for each sample. TCRdb re-analysed the 5' RACE reads in MiXCR, keeping a single row per CDR3 protein. The profile covers around 620,000 distinct CDR3 sequences, with roughly 28% appearing a single time and less than 20% taken by the ten largest.

The receptor's source is a woman aged 70-85 years in good health. This chain joins TRBV3-1 and TRBJ1-2; no firm D call. Material: blood. The CDR3 DNA reads TGTGCCAGCAGCCTTTGGGGATCTAACTATGGCTACACCTTC. This sequence encodes CASSLWGSNYGYTF.